The present T cell receptor (beta chain) was sequenced within a study of siplizumab effects on memory and regulatory T cells. Study findings and constraints: Roughly 80-96% of proliferating CD4+ or CD8+ clones lacked a naive or memory phenotype that could be assigned. Memory T cells appeared less diverse than naive cells, which seemed to contribute substantially to alloresponse. Alloreactive CD4+ clones that could be mapped were on average about 69% Treg-derived with siplizumab, against 25% to 30% in controls.

Assayed TCR templates numbered roughly 93,000 for each sample. Using immunoSEQ multiplex PCR, the repertoire was profiled, and TCRdb retains in-frame clones only, with some absent. The table lists roughly 70,000 clones, 93% of them singletons. With respect to this clone: What it recognizes is unknown.

CDR1 is MNHEY and CDR2 is SMNVEV in the germline V gene (reference sequence). This CDR3 region has 19 residues. V lost 4 bases and J lost 2, with 25 bases in between. Sample: CD8+ T cells sorted from blood. This clonotype originated in a human donor in good health. The chain combines TRBV27 with TRBJ2-3, with D maybe TRBD2 (7 bases). CDR3 DNA: TGTGCCAGCAGTTACCTACTAACAGGGTCTCTAGCGGTCACAGATACGCAGTATTTT. Translation: CASSYLLTGSLAVTDTQYF.